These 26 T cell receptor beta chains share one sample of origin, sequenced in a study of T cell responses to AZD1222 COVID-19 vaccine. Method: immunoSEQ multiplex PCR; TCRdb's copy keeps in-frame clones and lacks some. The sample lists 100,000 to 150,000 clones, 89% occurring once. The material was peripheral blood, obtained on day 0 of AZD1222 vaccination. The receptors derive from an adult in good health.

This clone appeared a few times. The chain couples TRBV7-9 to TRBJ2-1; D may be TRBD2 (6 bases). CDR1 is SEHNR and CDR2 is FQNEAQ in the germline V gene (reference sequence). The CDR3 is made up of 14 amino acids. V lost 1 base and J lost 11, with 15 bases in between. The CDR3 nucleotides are TGTGCCAGCAGCTTAGAATCGAGACTAGTGCAGCAGTTCTTC. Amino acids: CASSLESRLVQQFF.

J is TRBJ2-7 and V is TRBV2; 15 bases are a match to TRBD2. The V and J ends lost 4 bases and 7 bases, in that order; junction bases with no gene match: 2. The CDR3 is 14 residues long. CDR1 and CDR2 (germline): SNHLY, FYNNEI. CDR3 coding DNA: TGTGCCAGCAGTGTGGGACTAGCGGGGGGAGAGCAGTACTTC. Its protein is CASSVGLAGGEQYF. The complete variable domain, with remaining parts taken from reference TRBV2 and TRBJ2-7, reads EPEVTQTPSHQVTQMGQEVILRCVPISNHLYFYWYRQILGQKVEFLVSFYNNEISEKSEIFDDQFSVERPDGSNFTLKIRSTKLEDSAMYFCASSVGLAGGEQYFGPGTRLTVT.

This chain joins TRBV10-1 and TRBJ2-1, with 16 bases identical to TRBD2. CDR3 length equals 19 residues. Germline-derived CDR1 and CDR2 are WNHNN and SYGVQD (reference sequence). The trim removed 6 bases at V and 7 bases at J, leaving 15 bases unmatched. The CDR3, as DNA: TGCGCCAGCAGACCCCAGGGACTAGCGGGGGGGTATGGGGTAAATGAGCAGTTCTTC. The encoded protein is CASRPQGLAGGYGVNEQFF.

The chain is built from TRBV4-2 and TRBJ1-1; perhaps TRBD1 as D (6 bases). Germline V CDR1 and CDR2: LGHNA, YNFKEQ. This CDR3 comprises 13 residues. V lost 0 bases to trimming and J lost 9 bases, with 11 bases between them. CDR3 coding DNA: TGTGCCAGCAGCCAAGAAACAGGGCGTAAAGCTTTCTTT. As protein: CASSQETGRKAFF.

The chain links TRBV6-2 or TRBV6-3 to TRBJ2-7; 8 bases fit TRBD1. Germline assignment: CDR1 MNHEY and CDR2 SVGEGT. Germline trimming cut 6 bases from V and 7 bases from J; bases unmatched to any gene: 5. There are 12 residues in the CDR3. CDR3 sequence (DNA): TGTGCCAGCAGCCGACAGGGGTGGGAGCAGTACTTC. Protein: CASSRQGWEQYF.

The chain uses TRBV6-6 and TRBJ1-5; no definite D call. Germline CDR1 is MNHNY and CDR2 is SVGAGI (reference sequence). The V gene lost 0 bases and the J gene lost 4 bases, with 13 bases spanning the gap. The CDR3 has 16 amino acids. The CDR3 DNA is TGTGCCAGCAGTTACTCGACCGGGCGCCAAAATCAGCCCCAGCATTTT. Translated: CASSYSTGRQNQPQHF.

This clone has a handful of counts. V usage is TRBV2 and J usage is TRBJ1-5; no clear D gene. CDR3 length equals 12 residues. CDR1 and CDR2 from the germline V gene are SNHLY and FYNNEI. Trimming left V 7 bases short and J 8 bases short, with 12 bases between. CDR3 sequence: CASNVDQKPQHF. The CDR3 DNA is TGTGCCAGCAATGTTGACCAAAAGCCCCAGCATTTT.

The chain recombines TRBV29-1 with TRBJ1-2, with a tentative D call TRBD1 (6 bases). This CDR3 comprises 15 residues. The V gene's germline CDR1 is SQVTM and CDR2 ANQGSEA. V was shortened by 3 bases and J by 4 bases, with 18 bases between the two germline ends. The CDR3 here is CSVEKTPTGGYGYTF. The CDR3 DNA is TGCAGCGTTGAGAAAACCCCGACAGGCGGCTATGGCTACACCTTC.

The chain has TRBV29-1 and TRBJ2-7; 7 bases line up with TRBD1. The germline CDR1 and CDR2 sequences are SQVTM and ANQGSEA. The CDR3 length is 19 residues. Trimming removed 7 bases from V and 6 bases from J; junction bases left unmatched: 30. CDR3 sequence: CSDCRVVTGFWPTYGEQYF. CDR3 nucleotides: TGCAGCGACTGTCGGGTTGTGACAGGGTTTTGGCCTACATATGGCGAGCAGTACTTC.

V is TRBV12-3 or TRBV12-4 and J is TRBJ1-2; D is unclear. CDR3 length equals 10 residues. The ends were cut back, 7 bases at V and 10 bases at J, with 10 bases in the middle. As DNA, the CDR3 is TGTGCCAGCACTCCCGGCTACTACACCTTC. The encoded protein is CASTPGYYTF.

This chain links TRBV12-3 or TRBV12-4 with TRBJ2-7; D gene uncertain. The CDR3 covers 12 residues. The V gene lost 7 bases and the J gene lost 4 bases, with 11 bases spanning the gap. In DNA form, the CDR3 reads TGTGCCAGCAAGGCAGGCCTATACGAGCAGTACTTC. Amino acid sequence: CASKAGLYEQYF.

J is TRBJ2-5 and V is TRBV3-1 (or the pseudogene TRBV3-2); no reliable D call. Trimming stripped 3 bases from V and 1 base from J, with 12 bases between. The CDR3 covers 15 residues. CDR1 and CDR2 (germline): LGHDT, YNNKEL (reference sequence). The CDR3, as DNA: TGTGCCAGCAGCCACCTCGTGGATCCCCAAGAGACCCAGTACTTC. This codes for CASSHLVDPQETQYF.

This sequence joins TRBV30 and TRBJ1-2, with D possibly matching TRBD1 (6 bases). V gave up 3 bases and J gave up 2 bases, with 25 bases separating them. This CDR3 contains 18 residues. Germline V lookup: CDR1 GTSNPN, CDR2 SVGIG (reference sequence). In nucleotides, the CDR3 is TGTGCCTGGAGCCCCGACCGGGACATCCTCCTTGGAAACTATGGCTACACCTTC. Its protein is CAWSPDRDILLGNYGYTF.

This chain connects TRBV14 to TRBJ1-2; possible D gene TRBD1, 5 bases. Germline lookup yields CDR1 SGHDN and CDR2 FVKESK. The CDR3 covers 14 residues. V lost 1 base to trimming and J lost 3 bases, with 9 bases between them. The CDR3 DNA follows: TGTGCCAGCAGCCAAGCAGGGATATACTATGGCTACACCTTC. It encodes CASSQAGIYYGYTF.

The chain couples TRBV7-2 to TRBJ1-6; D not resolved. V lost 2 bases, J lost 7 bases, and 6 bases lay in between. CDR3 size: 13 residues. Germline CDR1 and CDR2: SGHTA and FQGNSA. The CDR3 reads CASSLSQNSPLHF. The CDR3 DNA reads TGTGCCAGCAGCTTATCGCAGAATTCACCCCTCCACTTT.

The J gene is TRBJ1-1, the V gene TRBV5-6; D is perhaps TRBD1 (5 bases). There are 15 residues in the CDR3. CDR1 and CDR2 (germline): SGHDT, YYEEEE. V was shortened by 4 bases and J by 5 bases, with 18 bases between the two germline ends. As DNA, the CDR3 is TGTGCCAGCAGCGAGCAATGGGGGGGATGGACTGAAGCTTTCTTT. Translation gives CASSEQWGGWTEAFF.

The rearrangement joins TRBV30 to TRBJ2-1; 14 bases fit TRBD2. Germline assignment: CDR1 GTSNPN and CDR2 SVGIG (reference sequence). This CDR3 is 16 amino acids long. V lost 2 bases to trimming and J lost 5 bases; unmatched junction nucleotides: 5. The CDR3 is CAWSPMGLAGDNEQFF. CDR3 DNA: TGTGCCTGGAGTCCAATGGGACTAGCGGGGGACAATGAGCAGTTCTTC.

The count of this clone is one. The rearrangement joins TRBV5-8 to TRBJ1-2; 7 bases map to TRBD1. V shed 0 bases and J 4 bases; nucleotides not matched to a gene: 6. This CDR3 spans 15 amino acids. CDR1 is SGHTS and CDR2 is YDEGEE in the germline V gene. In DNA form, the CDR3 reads TGTGCCAGCAGCTTGGGACAGGGATCCCTCTATGGCTACACCTTC. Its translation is CASSLGQGSLYGYTF.

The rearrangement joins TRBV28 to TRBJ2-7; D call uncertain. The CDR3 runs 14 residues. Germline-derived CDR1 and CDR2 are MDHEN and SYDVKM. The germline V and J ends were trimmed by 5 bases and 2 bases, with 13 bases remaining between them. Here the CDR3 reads CASSAPGETYEQYF. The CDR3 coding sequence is TGTGCCAGCAGTGCCCCGGGCGAAACCTACGAGCAGTACTTC. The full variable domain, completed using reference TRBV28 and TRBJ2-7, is DVKVTQSSRYLVKRTGEKVFLECVQDMDHENMFWYRQDPGLGLRLIYFSYDVKMKEKGDIPEGYSVSREKKERFSLILESASTNQTSMYLCASSAPGETYEQYFGPGTRLTVT.

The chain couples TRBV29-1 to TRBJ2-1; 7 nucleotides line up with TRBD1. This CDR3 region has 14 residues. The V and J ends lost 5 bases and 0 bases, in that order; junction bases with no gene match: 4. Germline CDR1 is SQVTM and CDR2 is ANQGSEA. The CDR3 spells CSVTGASSYNEQFF. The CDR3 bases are TGCAGCGTTACAGGGGCTAGCTCCTACAATGAGCAGTTCTTC.

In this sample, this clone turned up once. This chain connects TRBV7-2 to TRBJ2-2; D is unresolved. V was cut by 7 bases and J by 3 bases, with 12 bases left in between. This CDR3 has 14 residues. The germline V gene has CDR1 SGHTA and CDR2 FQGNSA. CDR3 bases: TGTGCCAGCACCGACGACTCCGACACCGGGGAGCTGTTTTTT. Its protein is CASTDDSDTGELFF. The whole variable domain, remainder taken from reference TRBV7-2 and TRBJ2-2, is GAGVSQSPSNKVTEKGKDVELRCDPISGHTALYWYRQSLGQGLEFLIYFQGNSAPDKSGLPSDRFSAERTGGSVSTLTIQRTQQEDSAVYLCASTDDSDTGELFFGEGSRLTVL.

CDR3 region: CASSFTQGAYEQYF. For the CDR3, the DNA is TGTGCCAGCAGCTTTACACAGGGGGCCTACGAGCAGTACTTC. The chain joins TRBV11-2 to TRBJ2-7, with 8 nucleotides matching TRBD1. Germline V gene data show CDR1 as SGHAT and CDR2 as FQNNGV. J lost 2 bases, V lost 3 bases, and 3 bases had no gene match. The CDR3 length is 14 residues.

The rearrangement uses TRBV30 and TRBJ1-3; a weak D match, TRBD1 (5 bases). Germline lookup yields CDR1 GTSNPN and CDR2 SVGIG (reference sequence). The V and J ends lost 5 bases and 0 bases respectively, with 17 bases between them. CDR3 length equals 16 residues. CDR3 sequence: CAWAAGSYGSGNTIYF. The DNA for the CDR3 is TGTGCCTGGGCCGCAGGGAGTTATGGCTCTGGAAACACCATATATTTT.

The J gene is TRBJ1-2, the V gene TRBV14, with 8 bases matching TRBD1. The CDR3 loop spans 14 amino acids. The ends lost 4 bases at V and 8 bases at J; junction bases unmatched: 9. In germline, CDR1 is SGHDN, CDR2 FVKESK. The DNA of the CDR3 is TGTGCCAGCAGCCGAACCGGGACAGGATACGGCTACACCTTC. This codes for CASSRTGTGYGYTF.

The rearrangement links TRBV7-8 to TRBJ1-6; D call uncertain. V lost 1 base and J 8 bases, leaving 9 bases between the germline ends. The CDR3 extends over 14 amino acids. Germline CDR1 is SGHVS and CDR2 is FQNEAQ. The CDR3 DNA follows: TGTGCCAGCAGCTTAGGACTATCGGATTCACCCCTCCACTTT. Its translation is CASSLGLSDSPLHF.

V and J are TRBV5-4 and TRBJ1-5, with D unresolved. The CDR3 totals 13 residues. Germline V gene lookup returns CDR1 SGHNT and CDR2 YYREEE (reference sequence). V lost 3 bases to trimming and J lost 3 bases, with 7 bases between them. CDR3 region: CASSSQPNQPQHF. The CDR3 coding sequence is TGTGCCAGCAGCTCCCAACCCAATCAGCCCCAGCATTTT.